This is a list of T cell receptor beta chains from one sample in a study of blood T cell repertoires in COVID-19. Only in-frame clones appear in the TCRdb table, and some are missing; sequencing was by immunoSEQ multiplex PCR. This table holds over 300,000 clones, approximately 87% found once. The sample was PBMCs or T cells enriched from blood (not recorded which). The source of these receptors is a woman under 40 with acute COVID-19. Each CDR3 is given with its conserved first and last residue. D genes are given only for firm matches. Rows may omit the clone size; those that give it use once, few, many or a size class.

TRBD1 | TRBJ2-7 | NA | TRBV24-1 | CATSGTGGAGYEQYF | TGTGCCACCAGTGGTACAGGGGGAGCGGGCTACGAGCAGTACTTC
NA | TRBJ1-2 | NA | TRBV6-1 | CASSEAWGGTRPNYGYTF | TGTGCCAGCAGTGAAGCGTGGGGGGGAACAAGACCCAACTATGGCTACACCTTC
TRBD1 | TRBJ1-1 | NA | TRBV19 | CASSWDRATEAFF | TGTGCCAGTAGTTGGGACAGGGCGACTGAAGCTTTCTTT
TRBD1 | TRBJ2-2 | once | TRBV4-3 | CASSRKTGGELFF | TGCGCCAGCAGCCGGAAGACAGGGGGGGAGCTGTTTTTT
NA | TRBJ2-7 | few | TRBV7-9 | CASMNAGPYEQYF | TGTGCCAGCATGAACGCGGGCCCCTACGAGCAGTACTTC
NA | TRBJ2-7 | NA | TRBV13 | CASSLGGGVPDFYEQYF | TGTGCCAGCAGCTTAGGAGGAGGGGTTCCGGACTTCTACGAGCAGTACTTC
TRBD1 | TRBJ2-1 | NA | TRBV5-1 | CASSLYRDRVNEQFF | TGCGCCAGCAGCTTGTACCGGGACAGGGTCAATGAGCAGTTCTTC
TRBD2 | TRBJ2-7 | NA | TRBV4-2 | CASSQAAGGVGEQYF | TGTGCCAGCAGCCAAGCAGCGGGGGGAGTCGGGGAGCAGTACTTC
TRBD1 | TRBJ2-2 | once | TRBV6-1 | CASSEWDSNTGELFF | TGTGCCAGCAGTGAATGGGACAGTAACACCGGGGAGCTGTTTTTT
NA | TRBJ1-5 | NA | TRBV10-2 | CASWDFYSNQPQHF | TGCGCCAGCTGGGACTTCTATAGCAATCAGCCCCAGCATTTT
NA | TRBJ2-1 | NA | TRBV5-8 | CASTQNIVQFF | TGTGCCAGCACCCAGAACATCGTGCAGTTCTTC